The 26 T cell receptor beta chains below come from one sample, sequenced in a study of T-cell reconstitution after alpha-beta-depleted transplantation in children. The library targeted TCRbeta and was prepared with unique molecular identifiers. Via MiXCR, TCRdb re-called the PCR reads, giving one row per CDR3 protein. Among 25,000 to 30,000 distinct CDR3 sequences listed, about 6.3% were seen once. Sample: PBMCs, mostly from graft donor cells, taken 180 days after TCRalphabeta/CD19-depleted stem cell transplant. These receptors were obtained from a male patient younger than 18 who had a stem cell transplant for acute myeloid leukemia, so the T cells may come from the graft donor.

This clonotype was observed at least ten times. As DNA, the CDR3 is TGTGCCAGCAGGGTCTCCTATGGCTACACCTTC. Residues: CASRVSYGYTF. V usage is TRBV28 and J usage is TRBJ1-2; D gene ambiguous. Trimming took off 6 bases at V and 4 bases at J, with 6 bases between the two ends. Per the germline V gene, CDR1 is MDHEN and CDR2 is SYDVKM. The CDR3 is 11 amino acids.

This clonotype was picked up many times. This chain connects TRBV20-1 to TRBJ1-1, with TRBD1 matching over 8 bases. J lost 5 bases, V lost 6 bases, and 8 bases had no gene match. The CDR3 has 13 residues. Germline V gene sequence: CDR1 DFQATT, CDR2 SNEGSKA (reference sequence). The CDR3 here is CSASGGLGTEAFF. The CDR3, as DNA: TGCAGTGCCTCAGGGGGCTTGGGAACTGAAGCTTTCTTT.

This clonotype was recorded at least ten times. The chain is built from TRBV18 and TRBJ2-3; D tentatively reads TRBD1 or TRBD2 (5 bases each). This CDR3 has 14 amino acids. The germline V and J ends were trimmed by 6 bases and 8 bases, with 18 bases remaining between them. Germline CDR1 KGHSH, CDR2 LQKENI. The CDR3 sequence is CASSPPGPGGTQYF. CDR3 coding DNA: TGTGCCAGCTCGCCCCCGGGGCCCGGTGGTACGCAGTATTTT.

As regards this clonotype: This could be a read error, since a much larger clone is one nucleotide away. The chain couples TRBV20-1 to TRBJ2-1; the D gene is possibly TRBD2 (5 bases). Germline CDR1 and CDR2: DFQATT and SNEGSKA (reference sequence). The CDR3 contains 16 residues. CDR3 amino acids: CCARISKATGYNEQFF. Written as DNA, the CDR3 is TGCTGTGCTAGGATTTCTAAGGCAACGGGGTACAATGAGCAGTTCTTC.

This clonotype was seen many times. The chain is built from TRBV7-2 and TRBJ2-3; 7 bases are shared with TRBD1. Germline CDR1 and CDR2: SGHTA and FQGNSA. The V gene end was trimmed by 5 bases and the J gene end by 2 bases; junction bases not matched to a gene: 10. The CDR3 spans 16 residues. The CDR3 sequence: CASSRQTGPPTDTQYF. As DNA, the CDR3 is TGTGCCAGCAGCCGACAGACAGGGCCCCCCACAGATACGCAGTATTTT.

This clonotype was found many times. The rearrangement joins TRBV5-1 to TRBJ2-3, with 7 bases matching TRBD1. The V and J ends lost 3 bases and 1 base, in that order; junction bases with no gene match: 5. The germline V gene encodes CDR1 SGHRS and CDR2 YFSETQ. The CDR3 totals 15 residues. This CDR3 reads CASSSQGVGTDTQYF. CDR3 coding DNA: TGCGCCAGCAGCTCCCAGGGGGTCGGCACAGATACGCAGTATTTT.

Ten or more counts support this clonotype. V usage is TRBV19 and J usage is TRBJ1-4, with D perhaps matching TRBD1 (5 bases). This CDR3 is built from 16 residues. V gave up 0 bases and J gave up 8 bases, with 16 bases separating them. Germline CDR1 and CDR2: LNHDA and SQIVND (reference sequence). The CDR3 here is CASSIEVARADEKLFF. The DNA of the CDR3 is TGTGCCAGTAGTATAGAAGTGGCCAGGGCGGACGAAAAACTGTTTTTT.

The sample holds many counts of this clonotype. The chain employs TRBV29-1 and TRBJ2-5; 8 bases match TRBD2. The CDR3 loop spans 13 amino acids. V lost 0 bases, J lost 5 bases, and 2 bases stayed unmatched. Germline V gives CDR1 SQVTM, CDR2 ANQGSEA. Here the CDR3 reads CSVEDGGAETQYF. Here the CDR3 DNA reads TGCAGCGTTGAAGACGGGGGGGCGGAGACCCAGTACTTC.

This clonotype has just a few counts. V is TRBV2 and J is TRBJ2-7; 8 nucleotides agree with TRBD2. Germline-derived CDR1 and CDR2 are SNHLY and FYNNEI. The V and J ends lost 6 bases and 3 bases, in that order; junction bases with no gene match: 4. The CDR3 runs 13 residues. CDR3 nucleotides: TGTGCCAGCAGCAGAACTAGCGGCTACGAGCAGTACTTC. Translation: CASSRTSGYEQYF.

This clonotype was counted many times. The chain couples TRBV10-2 to TRBJ2-7; 9 bases align to TRBD2. V trimming: 6 bases; J trimming: 1 base; junction bases outside the gene matches: 1. Germline V gene lookup returns CDR1 WSHSY and CDR2 SAAADI. The CDR3 is made up of 13 amino acids. CDR3 amino acids: CASSSGGSYEQYV. The CDR3 nucleotides are TGCGCCAGCAGCAGCGGGGGGTCCTACGAGCAGTACGTC.

This clonotype was detected a few times. The chain joins TRBV19 to TRBJ1-5; 7 positions match TRBD1. The CDR3 spans 16 residues. J lost 0 bases, V lost 5 bases, and 7 bases had no gene match. The germline gives CDR1 LNHDA, CDR2 SQIVND (reference sequence). CDR3 loop: CASSPRTGYSNQPQHF. In DNA, the CDR3 is TGTGCCAGTAGTCCTCGGACAGGCTATAGCAATCAGCCCCAGCATTTT.

The sample holds many counts of this clonotype. The chain is built from TRBV29-1 and TRBJ2-7; TRBD2 aligns across 13 bases. Germline CDR1 and CDR2: SQVTM and ANQGSEA. The CDR3 has 14 amino acids. After removal of 6 bases from V and 5 bases from J, the junction contained 7 bases not matched to a gene. The CDR3 DNA reads as TGCAGCGTGGGGGGACTAGCGGGACTCCACGAGCAGTACTTC. This translates into CSVGGLAGLHEQYF.

This clonotype was seen at least ten times. The chain uses TRBV7-8 and TRBJ2-5, with D unresolved. The CDR3 spans 13 residues. Trimming shortened V by 2 bases and J by 1 base, and 5 bases separated the two germline ends. Germline V gene data show CDR1 as SGHVS and CDR2 as FQNEAQ. The CDR3 DNA is TGTGCCAGCAGCTTAAGAATCCAAGAGACCCAGTACTTC. The encoded protein is CASSLRIQETQYF. The variable domain in full, with the rest retrieved from reference TRBV7-8 and TRBJ2-5, is GAGVSQSPRYKVAKRGQDVALRCDPISGHVSLFWYQQALGQGPEFLTYFQNEAQLDKSGLPSDRFFAERPEGSVSTLKIQRTQQEDSAVYLCASSLRIQETQYFGPGTRLLVL.

In its sample, this clonotype was seen many times. The genes are TRBV19 and TRBJ2-7; 7 nucleotides align to TRBD1. The CDR3 loop spans 12 amino acids. With 6 bases clipped from V and 4 bases from J, the junction kept 3 bases outside the gene matches. Germline V gene sequence: CDR1 LNHDA, CDR2 SQIVND (reference sequence). The chain's CDR3 is CASRGGPYEQYF. In DNA, the CDR3 is TGTGCCAGTAGAGGGGGCCCGTACGAGCAGTACTTC.

In its sample, this clonotype was seen many times. J is TRBJ2-2 and V is TRBV9; 15 bases align to TRBD2. The CDR3 is made up of 17 amino acids. The germline CDR1 and CDR2 sequences are SGDLS and YYNGEE. Unmatched junction bases numbered 5, after V lost 3 bases and J lost 5 bases. The CDR3 is CASSGGLAGGCTGELFF. DNA for the CDR3: TGTGCCAGCAGCGGGGGACTAGCGGGAGGATGTACCGGGGAGCTGTTTTTT.

At least ten counts were recorded for this clonotype. The rearrangement uses TRBV7-6 and TRBJ2-5; the match to TRBD1 covers 8 bases. The CDR3 is 15 amino acids. V dropped 1 base and J dropped 4; count of bases not matched to a gene: 5. Germline CDR1 is SGHVS and CDR2 is FNYEAQ. CDR3 bases: TGTGCCAGCAGCTTAGGACAGGGGAAAGGAGAGACCCAGTACTTC. As protein: CASSLGQGKGETQYF.

This clonotype was detected many times. The chain combines TRBV28 with TRBJ2-7; 7 bases are a match to TRBD1. CDR1 and CDR2 from the germline V gene are MDHEN and SYDVKM. With V trimmed by 7 bases and J by 0 bases, 6 bases remained unmatched. CDR3 size: 14 residues. Here the CDR3 reads CASIPTGTSYEQYF. As DNA, the CDR3 is TGTGCCAGCATCCCGACAGGGACCTCCTACGAGCAGTACTTC.

This clonotype was found many times. The rearrangement uses TRBV27 and TRBJ2-3; D is possibly TRBD2 (5 bases). The CDR3 covers 16 residues. Trimming left V 0 bases short and J 4 bases short, with 14 bases between. Germline V gene sequence: CDR1 MNHEY, CDR2 SMNVEV (reference sequence). CDR3 region: CASSLSWRVRADTQYF. CDR3 nucleotide sequence: TGTGCCAGCAGTTTATCGTGGCGGGTTAGGGCAGATACGCAGTATTTT.

This clonotype was seen repeatedly, ten times or more. The chain employs TRBV7-3 and TRBJ2-7, with D possibly TRBD2 on 5 matching bases. From germline, CDR1 is SGHTA and CDR2 FQGTGA. V gave up 1 base and J gave up 0 bases, with 13 bases separating them. The CDR3 is made up of 16 amino acids. The CDR3 DNA is TGTGCCAGCAGCTTAAAAGGGAGCGGTAGCTCCTACGAGCAGTACTTC. This translates into CASSLKGSGSSYEQYF. The complete variable domain, with remaining parts taken from reference TRBV7-3 and TRBJ2-7, reads GAGVSQTPSNKVTEKGKYVELRCDPISGHTALYWYRQSLGQGPEFLIYFQGTGAADDSGLPNDRFFAVRPEGSVSTLKIQRTERGDSAVYLCASSLKGSGSSYEQYFGPGTRLTVT.

Many counts were recorded for this clonotype. In DNA form, the CDR3 reads TGCAGTGCTAGAGACAGATTGCGCAGGGAAGGAGGTCAGCCCCAGCATTTT. Its translation: CSARDRLRREGGQPQHF. This sequence joins TRBV20-1 and TRBJ1-5; D might be TRBD1 (5 bases). In germline, CDR1 is DFQATT, CDR2 SNEGSKA (reference sequence). The V end was cut by 0 bases, the J end by 6 bases, with 21 bases between. This CDR3 is 17 amino acids long.

Ten or more counts support this clonotype. V usage is TRBV18 and J usage is TRBJ2-1; 12 bases are shared with TRBD2. V trimming: 1 base; J trimming: 5 bases; junction bases outside the gene matches: 3. Germline V gives CDR1 KGHSH, CDR2 LQKENI. CDR3 length: 16 amino acids. The CDR3 loop is CASSPRLAGGNNEQFF. DNA for the CDR3: TGTGCCAGCTCACCACGGCTAGCGGGAGGGAACAATGAGCAGTTCTTC. The variable domain in full, with the rest retrieved from reference TRBV18 and TRBJ2-1, is NAGVMQNPRHLVRRRGQEARLRCSPMKGHSHVYWYRQLPEEGLKFMVYLQKENIIDESGMPKERFSAEFPKEGPSILRIQQVVRGDSAAYFCASSPRLAGGNNEQFFGPGTRLTVL.

This clonotype is medium-sized within its sample. The chain joins TRBV5-6 to TRBJ1-3; no reliable D call. The CDR3 contains 14 residues. Germline V gene lookup returns CDR1 SGHDT and CDR2 YYEEEE. Trimming shortened V by 0 bases and J by 0 bases, and 4 bases separated the two germline ends. The CDR3 DNA is TGTGCCAGCAGCTTGGATATCTCTGGAAACACCATATATTTT. The encoded protein is CASSLDISGNTIYF.

This chain joins TRBV7-2 and TRBJ2-3; no definite D call. V was trimmed by 3 bases and J by 7 bases, leaving 14 bases between them. Germline values: CDR1 SGHTA, CDR2 FQGNSA. This CDR3 has 14 amino acids. In DNA form, the CDR3 reads TGTGCCAGCAGCTTCCCCGGGTCTGGGCATACGCAGTATTTT. It codes for CASSFPGSGHTQYF.

This clonotype was counted many times. This rearrangement joins TRBV28 to TRBJ2-7, with D possibly matching TRBD2 (7 bases). Germline loops: CDR1 MDHEN, CDR2 SYDVKM. CDR3 size: 15 residues. V was shortened by 5 bases and J by 0 bases, with 14 bases between the two germline ends. CDR3 nucleotide sequence: TGTGCCAGCAGTGTCGGGGGGCCGGTCTCCTACGAGCAGTACTTC. Protein product: CASSVGGPVSYEQYF.

Ten or more counts support this clonotype. This chain joins TRBV19 and TRBJ2-2; 15 nucleotides match TRBD2. The CDR3 is made up of 18 amino acids. CDR1 and CDR2 (germline): LNHDA, SQIVND (reference sequence). V lost 5 bases to trimming and J lost 4 bases; unmatched junction nucleotides: 8. The CDR3 DNA reads as TGTGCCAGTAGTGACGGGGGACTAGCGGGAGGACCCACCGGGGAGCTGTTTTTT. This translates into CASSDGGLAGGPTGELFF.

This clonotype was counted ten times or more. The V call is TRBV27, the J call TRBJ2-4; weak D call: TRBD2 (6 bases). This CDR3 is built from 16 residues. The V and J ends lost 5 bases and 0 bases respectively, with 14 bases between them. Per the germline V gene, CDR1 is MNHEY and CDR2 is SMNVEV (reference sequence). CDR3 protein: CASSPLGTLAKNIQYF. Written as DNA, the CDR3 is TGTGCCAGCAGTCCCCTAGGGACTTTAGCCAAAAACATTCAGTACTTC.